This TCR beta chain was sequenced for a study of regulatory and conventional T cells in RAG deficiency. Concerning this clone itself: Its antigen is still unknown.

Deletions cut 0 bases from V and 10 bases from J, with 12 bases between. Per the germline V gene, CDR1 is MGHDK and CDR2 is SYGVNS. This CDR3 comprises 13 residues. Study findings and constraints: In Omenn syndrome, sorted "Tregs" may be peripherally activated cells. Control T-cell subsets had markedly higher Shannon entropy and lower Simpson indices than RAG-deficient patients. Treg unique TCR beta sequences were about 92-fold fewer in Omenn syndrome and CID/AS patients than controls.

Conventional CD4+ T cells were sorted from blood as CD25-low CD127-high cells. Method: immunoSEQ multiplex PCR; TCRdb's copy keeps in-frame clones and lacks some. The sample holds some 21,000 clones, just under 95% seen once. This sample also appeared in a second study, on regulatory T cells. That work adds: Amplification used 52 TRBV primers and 13 TRBJ primers. Skewed V and J usage and few unique V-J pairs marked patient repertoires, most in Tregs.

The rearrangement links TRBV25-1 to TRBJ1-1; D not certain. The receptor was isolated from a human donor in good health. Material: CD4+ T cells sorted from blood. CDR3 sequence reads: CASSEYSWPRAFF. CDR3 sequence (DNA): TGTGCCAGCAGTGAATATTCCTGGCCGAGAGCTTTCTTT.